This entry features one TCR beta chain sequence. V lost 0 bases to trimming and J lost 6 bases; unmatched junction nucleotides: 9. Germline assignment: CDR1 SGHNT and CDR2 YYREEE (reference sequence). The length of the CDR3 is 17 residues. Seattle enrolled patients during active infection and tracked them longitudinally. The entry originates in a study of blood T cell repertoires in COVID-19. As for the study in general: The study drew acute and convalescent COVID-19 samples from the United States, Italy and Spain.

In the study's own analysis: Cell counts per sample came from amplifying reference gene primers. Assay used: immunoSEQ multiplex PCR; TCRdb lists only in-frame clones, some missing. V, J and clone size derive from that table, while D and trimming were established from the DNA sequence. The table lists 150,000 or so clones, over 90% of them singletons, with less than 2% in the top ten. The rearrangement uses TRBV5-4 and TRBJ2-3; 11 nucleotides line up with TRBD2. This TCR derives from a woman aged 55-69 years with COVID-19, enrolled during active disease. Sequencing input: peripheral blood. The CDR3 sequence: CASSLGLAGSRPDTQYF. Here the CDR3 DNA reads TGTGCCAGCAGCTTGGGACTAGCGGGGTCCAGACCGGATACGCAGTATTTT.